This TCR beta chain was sequenced for a study of blood T cell repertoires in COVID-19. The germline CDR1 and CDR2 sequences are MRHNA and SNTAGT. The CDR3 runs to 16 residues. The V gene end was trimmed by 0 bases and the J gene end by 3 bases; junction bases not matched to a gene: 5. All enrollees were roughly 18 to 95 years old and from fewer than 25 US areas. Clinical history as reported by participants underpinned cohort assignment. The repertoire was sequenced with immunoSEQ multiplex PCR; TCRdb's copy has only in-frame clones and lacks some. The profile covers about 200,000 clones, with just over 85% appearing a single time and 3.5% to 4% taken by the ten largest.

The origin of this receptor is a woman aged 40 to 50 with acute COVID-19. The chain joins TRBV6-4 to TRBJ2-1, with 7 bases fitting TRBD1. Input material: PBMCs or T cells enriched from blood (not recorded which). The CDR3 DNA reads TGTGCCAGCAGTGACTCTCCGACAGGGTTCTACAATGAGCAGTTCTTC. It encodes CASSDSPTGFYNEQFF.